The clone carrying this T cell receptor beta chain was found a few times. Its target is not known. One base away lies a much larger clone, so this may be a sequencing read error. This sample was taken from a study of CD8+CD57+ T cells in acquired aplastic anemia. Study-wide results and caveats: For CD8+ Simpson's diversity, patients and controls showed no significant difference. Between patients and controls, some 31 CD8+ CDR3 sequences were found in common.

Genomic DNA acted as the template from which TCR beta VDJ combination and CDR3 sequence profiling were carried out. In TCRdb, the reads were re-called with MiXCR into one record per CDR3 protein. The sample consists of under 350,000 distinct CDR3 sequences, 55% to 60% of them appearing once. The length of the CDR3 is 15 residues. The germline V gene has CDR1 SGHNT and CDR2 YYREEE (reference sequence). Sequencing was done on a sample of sorted CD4+, CD8+, or CD8+CD57+ T cells (not recorded which) from PBMCs. This clonotype was sampled from a human donor with severe aplastic anemia or a healthy control (not recorded which). The chain employs TRBV5-4 and TRBJ1-3, with D hard to call. The chain's CDR3 is CASSLDSFSGSTIYF. CDR3 sequence (DNA): TGTGCCAGCAGCTTGGACTCTTTCTCTGGAAGCACCATATATTTT.